This T cell receptor beta chain came from a study of OX40 agonist ivuxolimab in advanced cancers. Points on this clone: The target antigen is unknown.

General observations from the study: Both CD4+ and CD8+ T cell populations in blood had undergone clonal expansion by week 6 at 0.1 to 3.0 mg/kg.

The table came from immunoSEQ multiplex PCR; TCRdb's copy has only in-frame clones and leaves some out. The data show 70,000 or so clones, with just over 85% seen just once and 0.7% to 1% held by the top ten. Losses at the gene ends were 2 bases for V and 9 bases for J; bases not matched to a gene: 7. CDR1 MDHEN and CDR2 SYDVKM come from the germline V gene. The CDR3 runs to 15 residues. Sequencing was performed on CD4+ or CD8+ T cells sorted from blood, taken in a trial of the OX40 agonist ivuxolimab. The rearrangement links TRBV28 to TRBJ1-5; TRBD1 matches 10 bases. This sequence was found in an adult with an advanced solid tumor such as melanoma, head and neck, liver or kidney cancer. The CDR3 sequence is CASSLAGQGDRPQHF. As DNA, the CDR3 is TGTGCCAGCAGTTTAGCCGGACAGGGGGACAGGCCCCAGCATTTT.